This TCR beta chain was recorded in a study of blood T cell repertoires in COVID-19. As for the study in general: T cells, B-cell-depleted T cells, or PBMCs supplied cDNA or gDNA.

The CDR3 contains 17 residues. V was clipped by 1 base and J by 0 bases, with 14 bases between them. Per germline, CDR1 SGHNT and CDR2 YENEEA. Sequencing was performed with immunoSEQ multiplex PCR; in TCRdb, only in-frame clones are kept and a portion is missing. The sample has 250,000 or so clones; roughly 84% are singletons. This rearrangement joins TRBV11-3 to TRBJ2-3; maybe TRBD2 (6 bases). The clonotype was recovered from a woman aged 40 to 50 who had recovered from COVID-19. Sequencing was carried out using peripheral blood. CDR3 amino acids: CASSLGRDSASTDTQYF. The CDR3 DNA reads TGTGCCAGCAGCTTAGGCCGGGACTCTGCTAGCACAGATACGCAGTATTTT.